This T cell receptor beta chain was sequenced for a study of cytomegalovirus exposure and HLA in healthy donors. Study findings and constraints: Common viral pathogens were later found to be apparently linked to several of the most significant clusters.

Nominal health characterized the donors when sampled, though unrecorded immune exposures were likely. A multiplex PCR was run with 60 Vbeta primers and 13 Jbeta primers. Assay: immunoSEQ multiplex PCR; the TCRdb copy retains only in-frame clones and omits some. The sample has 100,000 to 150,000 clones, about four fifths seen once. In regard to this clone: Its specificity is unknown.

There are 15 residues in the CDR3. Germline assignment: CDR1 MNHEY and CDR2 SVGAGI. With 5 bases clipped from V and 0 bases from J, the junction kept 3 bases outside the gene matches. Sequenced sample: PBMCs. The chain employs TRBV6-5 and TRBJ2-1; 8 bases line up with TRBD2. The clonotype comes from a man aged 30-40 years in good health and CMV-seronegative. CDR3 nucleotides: TGTGCCAGCAGTCCGAGCGGGAGCTCCTACAATGAGCAGTTCTTC. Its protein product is CASSPSGSSYNEQFF.